These 29 T cell receptor beta chains were all obtained from the same sample, sequenced in a study of blood T cell repertoires in COVID-19. TCRdb's copy holds only in-frame clones and misses some; the assay was immunoSEQ multiplex PCR. The sample shows around 62,000 clones, approximately 90% of them seen only once. The source material was PBMCs or T cells enriched from blood (not recorded which). The source of these receptors is a woman in her 40s who had recovered from COVID-19.

CDR3 sequence: CASSLVGTGGETDTQYF. CDR3 bases: TGCGCCAGCAGCTTGGTTGGGACAGGGGGCGAGACAGATACGCAGTATTTT. V is TRBV5-1 and J is TRBJ2-3; TRBD1 agrees at 12 bases. The ends lost 0 bases at V and 3 bases at J; junction bases unmatched: 5. The CDR3 is 17 amino acids. The germline gives CDR1 SGHRS, CDR2 YFSETQ.

This sequence joins TRBV12-3 or TRBV12-4 and TRBJ2-3; D possibly corresponds to TRBD2 (6 bases). Trimming cost V 6 bases and J 7 bases, with 8 bases left between them. The CDR3 totals 11 residues. CDR3 sequence (DNA): TGTGCCAGCAGGGGGGGATATACGCAGTATTTT. Residues: CASRGGYTQYF.

V usage is TRBV13 and J usage is TRBJ1-2, with a possible D match to TRBD1 (5 bases). The CDR3 totals 12 residues. The V end was cut by 4 bases, the J end by 5 bases, with 8 bases between. Germline V CDR1 and CDR2: PRHDT, FYEKMQ (reference sequence). This CDR3 reads CASSSQGYGYTF. CDR3 nucleotides: TGTGCCAGCAGCTCCCAGGGATATGGCTACACCTTC. The entire variable domain, with the rest obtained from reference TRBV13 and TRBJ1-2, is as follows: AAGVIQSPRHLIKEKRETATLKCYPIPRHDTVYWYQQGPGQDPQFLISFYEKMQSDKGSIPDRFSAQQFSDYHSELNMSSLELGDSALYFCASSSQGYGYTFGSGTRLTVV.

The V and J genes are TRBV7-6 and TRBJ1-6; D might be TRBD1 (5 bases). The germline V gene has CDR1 SGHVS and CDR2 FNYEAQ. Trimming pared 2 bases from V and 10 bases from J, leaving 15 bases between. The CDR3 totals 15 residues. CDR3 in amino acids: CASSLKGAIGSPLHF. In nucleotides, the CDR3 is TGTGCCAGCAGCTTAAAAGGGGCGATAGGATCACCCCTCCACTTT.

The chain has TRBV5-8 and TRBJ2-7; D is unresolved. The V end was cut by 1 base, the J end by 1 base, with 12 bases between. The CDR3 length is 15 residues. Germline V gene sequence: CDR1 SGHTS, CDR2 YDEGEE. The CDR3 reads CASSLWAGISYEQYF. In nucleotides, the CDR3 is TGTGCCAGCAGCTTGTGGGCAGGCATTTCCTACGAGCAGTACTTC.

The chain recombines TRBV6-6 with TRBJ1-4; 8 bases are a match to TRBD1. V dropped 6 bases and J dropped 4; count of bases not matched to a gene: 4. Germline CDR1 is MNHNY and CDR2 is SVGAGI (reference sequence). The CDR3 has 14 amino acids. This chain's CDR3 is CASSRDRRNEKLFF. DNA of the CDR3: TGTGCCAGCAGCCGGGACAGGCGTAATGAAAAACTGTTTTTT.

The rearrangement joins TRBV19 to TRBJ1-1; a possible D gene is TRBD1 (6 bases). V lost 7 bases, J lost 6 bases, and 18 bases lay in between. Germline-derived CDR1 and CDR2 are LNHDA and SQIVND (reference sequence). The CDR3 spans 14 residues. CDR3 protein: CASIPPGGWSEAFF. CDR3 bases: TGTGCCAGTATCCCTCCTGGGGGCTGGTCTGAAGCTTTCTTT.

The rearrangement joins TRBV7-2 to TRBJ1-4, with D unresolved. This CDR3 spans 15 amino acids. V lost 5 bases to trimming and J lost 0 bases, with 10 bases between them. Per germline, CDR1 SGHTA and CDR2 FQGNSA. CDR3: CASSPVRSTNEKLFF. CDR3 DNA sequence: TGTGCCAGCAGCCCCGTCAGATCAACTAATGAAAAACTGTTTTTT.

This rearrangement joins TRBV2 to TRBJ2-3; TRBD2 matches 11 bases. The CDR3 length is 17 residues. With V trimmed by 4 bases and J by 0 bases, 6 bases remained unmatched. The germline V gene encodes CDR1 SNHLY and CDR2 FYNNEI. Written as DNA, the CDR3 is TGTGCCAGCAGTGTTCCTAGCGGGGGGACTAGCACAGATACGCAGTATTTT. This sequence encodes CASSVPSGGTSTDTQYF.

This rearrangement joins TRBV6-5 to TRBJ2-3, with D uncertain. V shed 8 bases and J shed 4 bases, with 7 bases lying between them. Germline V gene data show CDR1 as MNHEY and CDR2 as SVGAGI. The CDR3 has 11 amino acids. Here the CDR3 DNA reads TGTGCCAGCTCCCTAGCAGATACGCAGTATTTT. Amino acid sequence: CASSLADTQYF.

The gene calls are TRBV18 and TRBJ2-5, with D perhaps matching TRBD1 (6 bases). The germline V gene encodes CDR1 KGHSH and CDR2 LQKENI. Trimming took 2 bases from V and 4 from J, leaving 8 bases between them. The CDR3 is 13 amino acids. CDR3 sequence: CASSPGTRETQYF. The CDR3 DNA reads as TGTGCCAGCTCACCAGGGACACGAGAGACCCAGTACTTC.

This clone appeared a few times. The chain employs TRBV2 and TRBJ1-5, with 8 bases that match TRBD1. The CDR3 has 14 amino acids. CDR1 is SNHLY, CDR2 FYNNEI, per germline. Unmatched junction bases numbered 6, after V lost 6 bases and J lost 5 bases. This CDR3 is CASSRTGLDQPQHF. The CDR3, as DNA: TGTGCCAGCAGCCGGACAGGGTTGGATCAGCCCCAGCATTTT.

The V call is TRBV2, the J call TRBJ2-7, with D tentatively TRBD1 (6 bases). The CDR3 has 13 residues. Trimming cost V 11 bases and J 3 bases, with 17 bases left between them. Germline V lookup: CDR1 SNHLY, CDR2 FYNNEI. The CDR3: CAGGPTGLYEQYF. CDR3 coding DNA: TGTGCCGGGGGTCCGACAGGACTCTACGAGCAGTACTTC.

The chain couples TRBV19 to TRBJ2-5; tentative D call: TRBD1 (5 bases). The CDR3 covers 13 residues. Germline assignment: CDR1 LNHDA and CDR2 SQIVND (reference sequence). V lost 3 bases and J 4 bases, leaving 9 bases between the germline ends. CDR3: CASSILDRETQYF. As DNA, the CDR3 is TGTGCCAGTAGTATTCTCGACAGAGAGACCCAGTACTTC. Combining the CDR3 with reference TRBV19 and TRBJ2-5 gives the whole variable domain DGGITQSPKYLFRKEGQNVTLSCEQNLNHDAMYWYRQDPGQGLRLIYYSQIVNDFQKGDIAEGYSVSREKKESFPLTVTSAQKNPTAFYLCASSILDRETQYFGPGTRLLVL.

The chain is built from TRBV19 and TRBJ2-7; 8 bases align to TRBD1. V lost 5 bases to trimming and J lost 4 bases; unmatched junction nucleotides: 10. The CDR3 spans 15 residues. Germline CDR1 is LNHDA and CDR2 is SQIVND (reference sequence). In DNA, the CDR3 is TGTGCCAGTAGTTCCCGGGACAGGCTCGATTACGAGCAGTACTTC. Encoded protein: CASSSRDRLDYEQYF.

J is TRBJ1-5 and V is TRBV2; maybe TRBD1 (5 bases). Germline V CDR1 and CDR2: SNHLY, FYNNEI. The CDR3 loop spans 15 amino acids. Trimming pared 1 base from V and 6 bases from J, leaving 13 bases between. CDR3 in amino acids: CASSEGTPKLQPQHF. CDR3 sequence (DNA): TGTGCCAGCAGTGAAGGGACACCAAAACTTCAGCCCCAGCATTTT. Drawing the rest from reference TRBV2 and TRBJ1-5, the complete variable domain is EPEVTQTPSHQVTQMGQEVILRCVPISNHLYFYWYRQILGQKVEFLVSFYNNEISEKSEIFDDQFSVERPDGSNFTLKIRSTKLEDSAMYFCASSEGTPKLQPQHFGDGTRLSIL.

The chain recombines TRBV7-9 with TRBJ1-4; D gene ambiguous. Germline V gene lookup returns CDR1 SEHNR and CDR2 FQNEAQ (reference sequence). CDR3 length: 14 residues. Trimming removed 3 bases at V and 3 bases at J, with 8 bases between. This CDR3 reads CASSFAAANEKLFF. CDR3 DNA: TGTGCCAGCAGCTTTGCCGCGGCTAATGAAAAACTGTTTTTT.

V usage is TRBV5-1 and J usage is TRBJ2-6; D gene ambiguous. The CDR3 contains 17 residues. V was cut by 5 bases and J by 0 bases, with 15 bases left in between. Germline V lookup: CDR1 SGHRS, CDR2 YFSETQ. The CDR3 is CASRSGPNNSGANVLTF. CDR3 in DNA: TGCGCCAGCAGATCAGGCCCTAATAACTCTGGGGCCAACGTCCTGACTTTC.

The genes are TRBV28 and TRBJ2-2; TRBD1 aligns across 7 bases. The length of the CDR3 is 14 residues. V was pared by 5 bases and J by 4 bases, with 4 bases of the junction left unmatched. From germline, CDR1 is MDHEN and CDR2 SYDVKM. Here the CDR3 reads CASSQDRITGELFF. CDR3 bases: TGTGCCAGCAGTCAGGACAGGATCACCGGGGAGCTGTTTTTT.

The chain has TRBV29-1 and TRBJ1-1, with TRBD1 matching 9 bases. The trim removed 7 bases at V and 8 bases at J, leaving 8 bases unmatched. This CDR3 region has 12 residues. Germline lookup yields CDR1 SQVTM and CDR2 ANQGSEA. The CDR3 region is CSGRTGEEEAFF. The CDR3 nucleotides read TGCAGCGGACGGACAGGGGAGGAGGAAGCTTTCTTT.

The chain uses TRBV7-2 and TRBJ2-5; D unresolved. The CDR3 has 12 amino acids. V was trimmed by 5 bases and J by 5 bases, leaving 9 bases between them. In germline, CDR1 is SGHTA, CDR2 FQGNSA. CDR3 sequence reads: CASSPSRETQYF. The DNA for the CDR3 is TGTGCCAGCAGCCCCTCGCGGGAGACCCAGTACTTC.

The rearrangement links TRBV6-1 to TRBJ2-5, with TRBD2 matching over 15 bases. J lost 5 bases, V lost 3 bases, and 7 bases had no gene match. The length of the CDR3 is 17 residues. Germline V gene sequence: CDR1 MNHNS, CDR2 SASEGT. CDR3: CASSDPGLAGGGETQYF. CDR3 coding DNA: TGTGCCAGCAGTGATCCGGGACTAGCGGGGGGAGGGGAGACCCAGTACTTC.

CDR3 residues: CASTEAPNQPQHF. The CDR3 DNA is TGCGCCAGCACAGAGGCCCCAAATCAGCCCCAGCATTTT. The J gene is TRBJ1-5, the V gene TRBV10-1, with D hard to call. Germline loops: CDR1 WNHNN, CDR2 SYGVQD (reference sequence). This CDR3 region has 13 residues. V was shortened by 7 bases and J by 4 bases, with 11 bases between the two germline ends.

This clone was seen only a few times. The chain employs TRBV6-2 or TRBV6-3 and TRBJ1-2; the match to TRBD1 covers 9 bases. The CDR3 has 14 amino acids. V dropped 4 bases and J dropped 7; count of bases not matched to a gene: 7. The V gene's germline CDR1 is MNHEY and CDR2 SVGEGT. The CDR3 spells CASSSNWDRAGYTF. The CDR3 bases are TGTGCCAGCAGTTCCAACTGGGACAGGGCTGGCTACACCTTC.

This clone has a single count. CDR3 coding DNA: TGTGCCAGCAGCACCCAAAGGACTGTCGATTCCCAAGAGACCCAGTACTTC. Its translation: CASSTQRTVDSQETQYF. The chain links TRBV7-8 to TRBJ2-5, with D perhaps TRBD2 (5 bases). The V end was cut by 5 bases, the J end by 1 base, with 20 bases between. Germline values: CDR1 SGHVS, CDR2 FQNEAQ. The CDR3 loop spans 17 amino acids.

V gene TRBV27 combines with J gene TRBJ2-3; 10 nucleotides align to TRBD1. CDR3 length: 17 residues. Germline values: CDR1 MNHEY, CDR2 SMNVEV (reference sequence). J was trimmed by 0 bases and V by 4 bases; bases with no gene match: 7. In nucleotides, the CDR3 is TGTGCCAGCAGTTCTCTCGGACAGGGGGGTAGCACAGATACGCAGTATTTT. Translation: CASSSLGQGGSTDTQYF.

The V call is TRBV3-1 (or the pseudogene TRBV3-2), the J call TRBJ2-7, with D possibly TRBD2 on 7 matching bases. The length of the CDR3 is 14 residues. The V end was cut by 4 bases, the J end by 4 bases, with 14 bases between. Germline values: CDR1 LGHDT, CDR2 YNNKEL (reference sequence). The CDR3 loop reads CASSPGAGAYEQYF. The CDR3 coding sequence is TGTGCCAGCAGCCCCGGTGCGGGGGCATACGAGCAGTACTTC.

The count of this clone is one. V gene TRBV19 combines with J gene TRBJ1-2, with D perhaps matching TRBD1 (6 bases). The germline V gene has CDR1 LNHDA and CDR2 SQIVND (reference sequence). Deletions cut 10 bases from V and 0 bases from J, with 15 bases between. The CDR3 has 14 amino acids. This CDR3 reads CATTTRTANYGYTF. The CDR3 DNA sequence: TGTGCCACCACGACTCGGACAGCTAACTATGGCTACACCTTC.

The chain employs TRBV5-1 and TRBJ2-2; TRBD1 might be the D (5 bases). The CDR3 totals 15 residues. Trimming pared 3 bases from V and 0 bases from J, leaving 9 bases between. Germline loops: CDR1 SGHRS, CDR2 YFSETQ. The CDR3 sequence is CASSSTATNTGELFF. The CDR3, as DNA: TGCGCCAGCAGCTCGACAGCGACGAACACCGGGGAGCTGTTTTTT.